The sequence of this T cell receptor beta chain was determined in a study of post-analysis software for immune sequencing data. Whole-study context: The disease courses spanned relapsing-remitting, secondary progressive and progressive-relapsing forms of multiple sclerosis. Study conclusions and caveats: Four or five TRBV segments (TRBV5-6, TRBV5-1 and TRBV20-1 among them) occurred more frequently in patients than in controls.

The TCR beta cDNA libraries contained unique molecular identifiers. T cells, about 0.85 to 11 million of them, yielded 500,000 or so cDNA molecules. Each CDR3 protein is one row after TCRdb ran MiXCR on the PCR reads. The sample consists of over 150,000 distinct CDR3 sequences, about 32% of them appearing once. Points on this clonotype: Its target is not known.

CDR3 length: 21 amino acids. The V gene's germline CDR1 is MNHEY and CDR2 SMNVEV (reference sequence). The junction had 16 bases not matched to a gene; V was cut back by 5 bases and J by 1 base. The receptor was isolated from a girl aged 10-17 years with multiple sclerosis. Sample: blood. The J gene is TRBJ2-3, the V gene TRBV27, with 15 bases fitting TRBD2. CDR3 nucleotide sequence: TGTGCCAGCAGTCTCAACCCGACGGGACTAGCGGGGGGACTCGGCACAGATACGCAGTATTTT. Translating gives CASSLNPTGLAGGLGTDTQYF.